The 8 T cell receptor beta chains below come from one sample, sequenced in a study of T cells in localized non-small cell lung cancer. The assay was immunoSEQ multiplex PCR, and TCRdb's table has in-frame clones only and misses some. The sample has tens of thousands of clones, over 70% seen once; the top ten hold less than 3%. This material consisted of peripheral blood, taken before any cancer treatment. The receptors were gathered from a woman aged 40-75 years with stage I lung adenocarcinoma.

The V call is TRBV4-2, the J call TRBJ2-7; 14 bases agree with TRBD2. V was clipped by 1 base and J by 3 bases; unmatched bases: 8. Germline loops: CDR1 LGHNA, CDR2 YNFKEQ. The CDR3 is 18 amino acids. The CDR3 DNA follows: TGTGCCAGCAGCCAAGGGCCCCAAGGGACTAGCGGGAGCTACGAGCAGTACTTC. Translating gives CASSQGPQGTSGSYEQYF.

Here the CDR3 DNA reads TGTGCCAGCAGTTTATCGGACAGGGAAGGGGGCTGGAATTCACCCCTCCACTTT. This codes for CASSLSDREGGWNSPLHF. V and J are TRBV27 and TRBJ1-6; TRBD1 matches 8 bases. CDR3 length equals 18 residues. Germline values: CDR1 MNHEY, CDR2 SMNVEV (reference sequence). The trim removed 0 bases at V and 7 bases at J, leaving 11 bases unmatched.

The chain links TRBV29-1 to TRBJ1-1, with D uncertain. V shed 7 bases and J shed 2 bases, with 8 bases lying between them. CDR1 is SQVTM, CDR2 ANQGSEA, per germline. The length of the CDR3 is 11 residues. The CDR3 sequence: CSARGNTEAFF. Written as DNA, the CDR3 is TGCAGCGCCCGAGGAAACACTGAAGCTTTCTTT.

The DNA for the CDR3 is TGTGCCAGAAGCTTCCGACGGACTAGCGGGAGGGCCAATGCGTACGAGCAGTACTTC. Amino acids: CARSFRRTSGRANAYEQYF. The chain couples TRBV7-5 to TRBJ2-7; the table assigns TRBD2, which was not confirmed against the DNA. TRBV7-5 is shown as a pseudogene. This CDR3 is 19 amino acids long.

The V and J genes are TRBV9 and TRBJ2-5, with 9 nucleotides matching TRBD2. The germline V gene has CDR1 SGDLS and CDR2 YYNGEE. CDR3 length equals 15 residues. The J segment lost 1 base and the V segment lost 1 base, leaving 2 bases of the junction unmatched. CDR3 bases: TGTGCCAGCAGCGTAAGCGGGAGGACCCAAGAGACCCAGTACTTC. Its protein product is CASSVSGRTQETQYF.

The J gene is TRBJ2-7, the V gene TRBV5-6, with D unclear. The V and J ends lost 6 bases and 2 bases respectively, with 12 bases between them. CDR3 length: 13 residues. Per germline, CDR1 SGHDT and CDR2 YYEEEE. The CDR3 bases are TGTGCCAGCACCGTGGGAAATACCTACGAGCAGTACTTC. This translates into CASTVGNTYEQYF. The variable domain in full, completed from reference TRBV5-6 and TRBJ2-7, reads DAGVTQSPTHLIKTRGQQVTLRCSPKSGHDTVSWYQQALGQGPQFIFQYYEEEERQRGNFPDRFSGHQFPNYSSELNVNALLLGDSALYLCASTVGNTYEQYFGPGTRLTVT.

The chain is built from TRBV30 and TRBJ2-5; D call uncertain. Germline CDR1 and CDR2: GTSNPN and SVGIG (reference sequence). The CDR3 totals 14 residues. Trimming stripped 4 bases from V and 4 bases from J, with 16 bases between. The CDR3 DNA reads TGTGCCTGGAAATACGGTCAGGCTGGAGAGACCCAGTACTTC. Residues: CAWKYGQAGETQYF.

The rearrangement uses TRBV18 and TRBJ1-4, with 7 bases fitting TRBD1. V shed 3 bases and J 2 bases; nucleotides not matched to a gene: 3. This CDR3 is built from 15 residues. Germline V gene lookup returns CDR1 KGHSH and CDR2 LQKENI. The CDR3 loop is CASSPGQATNEKLFF. For the CDR3, the DNA is TGTGCCAGCTCACCTGGACAGGCTACTAATGAAAAACTGTTTTTT.